This TCR beta chain derives from a study of shared clonotypes between healthy human individuals. Findings of the study overall: Non-shared clonotypes had lower generation probabilities than clonotypes shared by all four sorted-subset donors. Among donors, clonotype sharing was expected to be affected by sequencing depth. Richness estimates generally favored naive over memory subsets.

To note about this clone: Its antigen is as yet unknown.

The junction had 7 bases not matched to a gene; V was cut back by 6 bases and J by 8 bases. Germline-derived CDR1 and CDR2 are MNHNS and SASEGT. CDR3 length: 13 residues. Using 200 ng DNA, 25,000 to 35,000 T cell genomes, the sorted-subset replicate PCRs were run. The protocol was immunoSEQ multiplex PCR, while the TCRdb copy is restricted to in-frame clones and leaves out a portion. The sample holds more than 2,000,000 clones, 85% to 95% seen once. Sequenced sample: naive CD4+ T cells from PBMCs. As to subset: CD45RA+ positively selected. The sequence derives from a man between 18 and 29 years old in good health. Some clones in this sample may be carry-over from other donors' samples. The V and J genes are TRBV6-1 and TRBJ1-2, with 9 positions matching TRBD1. CDR3 DNA: TGTGCCAGCAGCGTGGACAGGGGCCGAGGCTACACCTTC. Translating gives CASSVDRGRGYTF.